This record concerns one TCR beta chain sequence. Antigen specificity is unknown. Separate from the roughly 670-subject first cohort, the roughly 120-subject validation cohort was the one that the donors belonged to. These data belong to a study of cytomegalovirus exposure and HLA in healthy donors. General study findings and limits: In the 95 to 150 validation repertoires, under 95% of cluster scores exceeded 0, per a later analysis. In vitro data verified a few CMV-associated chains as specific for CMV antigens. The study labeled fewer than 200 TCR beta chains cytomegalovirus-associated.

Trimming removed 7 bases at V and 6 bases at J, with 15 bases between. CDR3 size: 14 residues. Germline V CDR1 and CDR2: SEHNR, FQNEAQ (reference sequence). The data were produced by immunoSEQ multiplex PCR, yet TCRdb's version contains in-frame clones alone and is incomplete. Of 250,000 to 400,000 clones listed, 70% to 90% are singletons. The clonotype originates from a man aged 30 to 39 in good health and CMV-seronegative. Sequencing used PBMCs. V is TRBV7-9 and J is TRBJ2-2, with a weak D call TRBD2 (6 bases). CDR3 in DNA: TGTGCCAGCAAGGACTACTCGATCGCCGGGGAGCTGTTTTTT. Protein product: CASKDYSIAGELFF.